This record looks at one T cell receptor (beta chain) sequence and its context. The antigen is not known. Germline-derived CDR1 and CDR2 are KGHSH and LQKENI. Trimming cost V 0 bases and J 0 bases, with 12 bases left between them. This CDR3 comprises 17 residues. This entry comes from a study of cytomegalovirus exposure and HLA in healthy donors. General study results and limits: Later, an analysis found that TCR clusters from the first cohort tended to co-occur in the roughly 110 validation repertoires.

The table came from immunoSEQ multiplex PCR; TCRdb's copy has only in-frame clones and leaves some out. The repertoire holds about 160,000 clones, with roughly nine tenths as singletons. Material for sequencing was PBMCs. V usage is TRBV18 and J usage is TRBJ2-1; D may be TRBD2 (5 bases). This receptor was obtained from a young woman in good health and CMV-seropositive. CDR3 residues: CASSPPIGETSYNEQFF. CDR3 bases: TGTGCCAGCTCACCACCAATCGGGGAAACCTCCTACAATGAGCAGTTCTTC.